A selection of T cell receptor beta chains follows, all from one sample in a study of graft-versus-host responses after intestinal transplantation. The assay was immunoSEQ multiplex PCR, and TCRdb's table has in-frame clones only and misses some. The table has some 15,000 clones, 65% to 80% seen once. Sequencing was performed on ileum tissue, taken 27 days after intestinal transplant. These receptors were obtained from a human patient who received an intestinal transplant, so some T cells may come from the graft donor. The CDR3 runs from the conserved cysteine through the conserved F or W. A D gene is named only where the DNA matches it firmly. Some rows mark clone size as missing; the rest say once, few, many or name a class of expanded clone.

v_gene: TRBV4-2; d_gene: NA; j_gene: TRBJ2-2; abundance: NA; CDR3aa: CASSQDLSQRTGELFF; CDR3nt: TGTGCCAGCAGCCAAGATCTGAGCCAGAGGACCGGGGAGCTGTTTTTT
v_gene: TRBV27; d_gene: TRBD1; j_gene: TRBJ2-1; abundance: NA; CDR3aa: CASKSFRADRAYNEQFF; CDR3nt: TGTGCCAGCAAGAGCTTCCGGGCGGACAGGGCCTACAATGAGCAGTTCTTC
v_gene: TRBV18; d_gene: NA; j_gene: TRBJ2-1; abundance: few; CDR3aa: CASSPPNGGASSYNEQFF; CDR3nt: TGTGCCAGCTCACCACCAAATGGGGGGGCCAGCTCCTACAATGAGCAGTTCTTC
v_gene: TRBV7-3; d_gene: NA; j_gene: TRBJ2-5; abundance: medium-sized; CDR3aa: CASSPHGGGMETQYF; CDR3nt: TGTGCCAGCAGCCCACACGGCGGGGGCATGGAGACCCAGTACTTC
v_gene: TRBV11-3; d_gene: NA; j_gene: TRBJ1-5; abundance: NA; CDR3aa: CASSLEGRWGNQPQHF; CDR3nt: TGTGCCAGCAGCTTAGAAGGGAGATGGGGCAATCAGCCCCAGCATTTT
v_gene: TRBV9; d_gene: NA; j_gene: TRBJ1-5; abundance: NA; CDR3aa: CASSPLGNQPQHF; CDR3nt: TGTGCCAGCAGCCCCCTCGGCAATCAGCCCCAGCATTTT
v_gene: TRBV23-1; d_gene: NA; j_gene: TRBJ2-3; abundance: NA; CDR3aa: CASSQEAVFPDTQYF; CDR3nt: TGCGCCAGCAGTCAAGAGGCAGTATTTCCAGATACGCAGTATTTT
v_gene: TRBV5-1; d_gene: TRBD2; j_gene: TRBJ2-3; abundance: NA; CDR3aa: CASSSLSPGLAGARYIPDTQYF; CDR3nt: TGCGCCAGCAGCTCTCTCTCTCCGGGACTAGCGGGGGCCCGATACATCCCAGATACGCAGTATTTT
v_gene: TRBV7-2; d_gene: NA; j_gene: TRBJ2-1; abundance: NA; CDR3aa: CASSLARDSIYNEQFF; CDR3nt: TGTGCCAGCAGCTTAGCGCGGGACTCAATCTACAATGAGCAGTTCTTC
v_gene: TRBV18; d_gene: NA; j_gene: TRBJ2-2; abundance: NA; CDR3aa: CASSPRGTGELFF; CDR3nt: TGTGCCAGCTCACCACGAGGGACCGGGGAGCTGTTTTTT
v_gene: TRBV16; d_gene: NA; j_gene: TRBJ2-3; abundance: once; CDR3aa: CASSQSQGGTQYF; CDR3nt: TGTGCCAGCAGCCAATCCCAAGGCGGGACGCAGTATTTT
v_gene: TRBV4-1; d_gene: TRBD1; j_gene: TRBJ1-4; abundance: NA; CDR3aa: CASSQSGTGAYNEKLFF; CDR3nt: TGCGCCAGCAGCCAGTCCGGGACAGGGGCGTATAATGAAAAACTGTTTTTT
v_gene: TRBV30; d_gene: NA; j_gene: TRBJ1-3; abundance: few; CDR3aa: CAWSKGRSGNTIYF; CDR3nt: TGTGCCTGGAGTAAGGGGCGGTCTGGAAACACCATATATTTT
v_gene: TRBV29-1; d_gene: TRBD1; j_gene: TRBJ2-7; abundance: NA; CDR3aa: CSVEDRESYEQYF; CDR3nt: TGCAGCGTTGAGGACAGGGAGTCCTACGAGCAGTACTTC
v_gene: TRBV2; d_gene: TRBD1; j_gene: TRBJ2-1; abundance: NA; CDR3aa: CASSPGQDGMNGNNEQFF; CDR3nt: TGTGCCAGCAGTCCGGGACAGGACGGGATGAATGGGAACAATGAGCAGTTCTTC
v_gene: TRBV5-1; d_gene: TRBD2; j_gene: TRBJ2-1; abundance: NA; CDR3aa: CASSLVRLAGDNEQFF; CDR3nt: TGCGCCAGCAGCTTGGTGCGTCTAGCGGGGGACAATGAGCAGTTCTTC
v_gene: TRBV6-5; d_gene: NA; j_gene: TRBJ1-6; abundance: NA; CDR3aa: CASSSTGSRSPLHF; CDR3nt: TGTGCCAGCAGCTCAACAGGGTCCCGATCACCCCTCCACTTT
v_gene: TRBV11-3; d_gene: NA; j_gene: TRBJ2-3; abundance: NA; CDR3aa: CASSGTFTDTQYF; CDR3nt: TGTGCCAGCTCCGGGACTTTCACAGATACGCAGTATTTT
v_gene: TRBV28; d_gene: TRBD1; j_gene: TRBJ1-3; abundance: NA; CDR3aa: CASSEIGTGAGNTIYF; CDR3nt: TGTGCCAGCAGTGAGATTGGGACAGGGGCTGGAAACACCATATATTTT
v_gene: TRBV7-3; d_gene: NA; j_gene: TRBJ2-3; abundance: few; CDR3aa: CASSFHGGDTQYF; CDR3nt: TGTGCCAGCAGCTTCCACGGGGGAGATACGCAGTATTTT
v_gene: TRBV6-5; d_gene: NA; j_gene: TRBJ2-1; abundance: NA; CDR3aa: CASSYSDSYNEQFF; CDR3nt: TGTGCCAGCAGTTACTCGGACAGCTACAATGAGCAGTTCTTC
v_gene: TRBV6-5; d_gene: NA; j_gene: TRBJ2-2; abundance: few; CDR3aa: CASSVDSSNTGELFF; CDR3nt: TGTGCCAGCAGCGTGGACAGTTCGAACACCGGGGAGCTGTTTTTT
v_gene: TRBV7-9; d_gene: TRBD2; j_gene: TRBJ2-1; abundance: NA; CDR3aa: CASSSIGLAASYNEQFF; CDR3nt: TGTGCCAGCAGTTCCATCGGACTAGCGGCCTCCTACAATGAGCAGTTCTTC
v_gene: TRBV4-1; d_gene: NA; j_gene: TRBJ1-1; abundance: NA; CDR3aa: CASSQARTPLNTEAFF; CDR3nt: TGCGCCAGCAGCCAAGCCCGGACACCGTTGAACACTGAAGCTTTCTTT
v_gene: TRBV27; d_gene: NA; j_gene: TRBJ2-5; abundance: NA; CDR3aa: CATKTWETQYF; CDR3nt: TGTGCCACCAAGACATGGGAGACCCAGTACTTC
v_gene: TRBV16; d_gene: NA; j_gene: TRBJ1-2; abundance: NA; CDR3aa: CASSQALEGGYTF; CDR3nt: TGTGCCAGCAGCCAGGCACTCGAGGGTGGCTACACCTTC
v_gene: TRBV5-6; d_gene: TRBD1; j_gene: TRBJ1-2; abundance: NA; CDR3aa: CASGLQGANPNYGYTF; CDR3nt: TGTGCCAGCGGGCTTCAGGGGGCGAACCCTAACTATGGCTACACCTTC
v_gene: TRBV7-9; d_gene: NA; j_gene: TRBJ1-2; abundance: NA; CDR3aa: CASSFKQRRAGYGYTF; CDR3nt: TGTGCCAGCAGCTTTAAACAAAGACGGGCGGGCTATGGCTACACCTTC
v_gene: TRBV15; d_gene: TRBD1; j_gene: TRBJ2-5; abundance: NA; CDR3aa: CATSRDFPNTMTGLQETQYF; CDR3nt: TGTGCCACCAGCAGAGATTTTCCAAACACCATGACAGGGCTACAAGAGACCCAGTACTTC
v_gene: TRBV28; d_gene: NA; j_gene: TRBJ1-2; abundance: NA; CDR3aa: CASSLSGDDKLYGYTF; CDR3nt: TGTGCCAGCAGTTTATCAGGTGACGACAAGCTCTATGGCTACACCTTC
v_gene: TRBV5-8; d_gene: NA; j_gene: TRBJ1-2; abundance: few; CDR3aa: CASSWAGLYGYTF; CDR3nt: TGTGCCAGCAGCTGGGCAGGCCTCTATGGCTACACCTTC
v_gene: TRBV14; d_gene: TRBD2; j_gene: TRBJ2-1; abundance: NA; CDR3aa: CASSHESLAGGGNEQFF; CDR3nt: TGTGCCAGCAGCCACGAATCTCTAGCGGGGGGGGGTAATGAGCAGTTCTTC
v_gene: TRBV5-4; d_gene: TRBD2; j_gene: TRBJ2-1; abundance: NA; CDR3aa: CASSPVVVAGGPYNEQFF; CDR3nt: TGTGCCAGCAGTCCGGTGGTGGTAGCGGGGGGGCCTTACAATGAGCAGTTCTTC
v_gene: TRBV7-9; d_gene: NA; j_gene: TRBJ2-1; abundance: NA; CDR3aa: CASSRGGYNEQFF; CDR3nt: TGTGCCAGCAGCAGGGGGGGTTACAATGAGCAGTTCTTC
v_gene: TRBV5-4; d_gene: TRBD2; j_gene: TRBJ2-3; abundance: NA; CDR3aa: CASSLKRGATDTQYF; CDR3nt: TGTGCCAGCAGCTTGAAGCGGGGGGCCACAGATACGCAGTATTTT
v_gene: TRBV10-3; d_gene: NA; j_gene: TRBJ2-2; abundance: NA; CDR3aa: CAIQGQNTGELFF; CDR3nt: TGTGCCATTCAGGGACAGAACACCGGGGAGCTGTTTTTT
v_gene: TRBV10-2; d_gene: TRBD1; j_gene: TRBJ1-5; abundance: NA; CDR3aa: CASSWTGNQPQHF; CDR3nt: TGCGCCAGCAGTTGGACAGGGAATCAGCCCCAGCATTTT